The table lists the clone carrying this T cell receptor beta chain with a count of one. Antigen unknown. The record originates from a study of radiotherapy plus CTLA-4 blockade in lung cancer. Study-wide background: Objective responses were observed in approximately 20% of patients, and disease control was achieved by about 30%.

Overall study results and limits: Researchers report tumor-derived TCR clones expanding in blood after radiotherapy plus ipilimumab. Reports state that early shifts in blood T cell clones, with interferon-beta, best predicted response.

Ipilimumab-mediated CTLA-4 blockade plus focal radiation was given to patients having chemo-refractory metastatic non-small-cell lung cancer. CDR3 length: 15 residues. Germline V gene data show CDR1 as MNHEY and CDR2 as SVGAGI. Trimming cost V 7 bases and J 11 bases, with 24 bases left between them. Some clones are missing from TCRdb's copy, which holds only in-frame ones; the method was immunoSEQ multiplex PCR. The sample includes about 25,000 clones, around 66% seen only once; the top ten take roughly 4%. The V gene is TRBV6-5, the J gene TRBJ2-1, with TRBD1 as a possible D gene (7 bases). The source is a human donor with non-small cell lung cancer who had stable disease on radiotherapy plus ipilimumab. Sequences were derived from peripheral blood, sampled from a patient treated with radiotherapy plus ipilimumab. The chain's CDR3 is CASINPGGGGSQQFF. The CDR3 DNA sequence: TGTGCCAGCATCAACCCTGGTGGAGGGGGCTCTCAGCAGTTCTTC.